A selection of T cell receptor beta chains follows, all from one sample in a study of long-term antiretroviral therapy in people with HIV. The method was immunoSEQ multiplex PCR; TCRdb's version includes in-frame clones alone and lacks a portion of them. The profile covers 40,000 to 50,000 clones, with over 90% appearing a single time and under 2.5% taken by the ten largest. The sequenced sample was unsorted PBMCs, obtained about 9 years after starting antiretroviral therapy. These receptor sequences come from a man aged 25 to 40 with HIV. The CDR3 runs from the conserved cysteine through the conserved F or W. D genes are given only for firm matches. Some rows have no size entry. The others give once, few or many, or a class for an expanded clone.

cdr3_length | j_call | clone_size | d_call | v_call | cdr3_aa | cdr3_nt
16 | TRBJ1-4 | . | TRBD1 | TRBV7-7 | CASSYLRDRKKGEKYF | TGTGCTAGCAGTTACCTCCGGGACAGGAAGAAAGGGGAAAAATATTTT
19 | TRBJ1-6 | once | . | TRBV13 | CASSLGQGGESSYNSPLHF | TGTGCCAGCAGCTTAGGACAGGGTGGAGAGAGCTCCTATAATTCACCCCTCCACTTT
17 | TRBJ2-5 | . | TRBD2 | TRBV5-8 | CASSLVLTSGVQETQYF | TGTGCCAGCAGCTTGGTTTTGACTAGCGGGGTTCAAGAGACCCAGTACTTC
13 | TRBJ2-7 | once | . | TRBV30 | CAWSVQLSYEQYF | TGTGCCTGGAGTGTACAACTCTCCTACGAGCAGTACTTC
13 | TRBJ1-1 | . | . | TRBV5-4 | CASKGYEQTEAFF | TGTGCCAGCAAAGGGTACGAACAAACTGAAGCTTTCTTT
15 | TRBJ2-1 | . | . | TRBV7-9 | CASSPHTGGPDEQFF | TGTGCCAGCAGCCCACACACGGGGGGCCCGGATGAGCAGTTCTTC
18 | TRBJ1-6 | . | . | TRBV6-1 | CASSESRAGSRPNSPLHF | TGTGCCAGCAGTGAATCTCGGGCGGGGAGTCGACCGAATTCACCCCTCCACTTT
12 | TRBJ2-1 | . | TRBD2 | TRBV9 | CASGLAGPEQFF | TGTGCCAGCGGACTAGCGGGGCCTGAGCAGTTCTTC
15 | TRBJ1-3 | once | . | TRBV19 | CASREGRNSGNTIYF | TGTGCCAGTAGAGAAGGACGTAACTCTGGAAACACCATATATTTT
15 | TRBJ1-3 | . | . | TRBV29-1 | CSVVVSQFSGNTIYF | TGCAGCGTTGTTGTGTCTCAATTCTCTGGAAACACCATATATTTT
12 | TRBJ1-5 | . | . | TRBV19 | CASRHLNQPQHF | TGTGCCAGTAGACACCTCAATCAGCCCCAGCATTTT
14 | TRBJ1-1 | . | . | TRBV5-1 | CASSLESRSTEAFF | TGCGCCAGCAGCTTGGAATCCAGGAGCACTGAAGCTTTCTTT
15 | TRBJ1-1 | . | TRBD1 | TRBV6-1 | CASSDRGMHGIEAFF | TGTGCCAGCAGTGACAGGGGGATGCACGGTATTGAAGCTTTCTTT
15 | TRBJ2-1 | . | TRBD2 | TRBV7-3 | CASSLAGGPHNEQFF | TGTGCCAGCAGCTTAGCGGGGGGCCCTCACAATGAGCAGTTCTTC
13 | TRBJ1-1 | . | . | TRBV6-1 | CASRFTGNTEAFF | TGTGCCAGCAGGTTTACAGGGAACACTGAAGCTTTCTTT
13 | TRBJ2-5 | once | TRBD1 | TRBV7-3 | CASSPGQEETQYF | TGTGCCAGCAGCCCGGGACAGGAAGAGACCCAGTACTTC
13 | TRBJ2-3 | . | . | TRBV13 | CASSLGVSDTQYF | TGTGCCAGCAGCTTAGGGGTTTCAGATACGCAGTATTTT
16 | TRBJ2-6 | . | . | TRBV15 | CATKGGDSSGANVLTF | TGTGCCACCAAGGGAGGCGATAGCTCTGGGGCCAACGTCCTGACTTTC
16 | TRBJ2-5 | once | TRBD2 | TRBV5-4 | CASSWRGRGIEETQYF | TGTGCCAGCAGTTGGCGTGGGAGGGGAATTGAAGAGACCCAGTACTTC
16 | TRBJ2-3 | . | . | TRBV10-1 | CASSDLDGGSTDTQYF | TGCGCCAGCAGTGACCTCGACGGGGGTAGCACAGATACGCAGTATTTT
15 | TRBJ2-7 | . | TRBD1 | TRBV28 | CASREGTGVHYEQYF | TGTGCCAGCAGGGAGGGGACAGGGGTCCACTACGAGCAGTACTTC
16 | TRBJ2-1 | . | . | TRBV28 | CASTRIGGTDYNEQFF | TGTGCCAGCACCCGCATAGGGGGGACGGACTACAATGAGCAGTTCTTC
13 | TRBJ2-5 | . | . | TRBV6-5 | CASSRMGGETQYF | TGTGCCAGCAGCCGCATGGGCGGAGAGACCCAGTACTTC
12 | TRBJ1-3 | . | . | TRBV6-1 | CASVSSGNTIYF | TGTGCCAGCGTAAGCTCTGGAAACACCATATATTTT
13 | TRBJ1-1 | large | . | TRBV7-3 | CASSFRVNTEAFF | TGTGCCAGCAGCTTTAGGGTGAACACTGAAGCTTTCTTT
14 | TRBJ2-5 | . | TRBD2 | TRBV28 | CASSPGGAQETQYF | TGTGCCAGCAGTCCGGGGGGAGCCCAAGAGACCCAGTACTTC
16 | TRBJ2-3 | . | . | TRBV5-6 | CASSLFPEQGPDTQYF | TGTGCCAGCAGCTTGTTCCCCGAGCAGGGCCCAGATACGCAGTATTTT
12 | TRBJ1-1 | . | . | TRBV5-1 | CASSLASTEAFF | TGCGCCAGCAGCTTGGCGTCAACTGAAGCTTTCTTT
13 | TRBJ1-2 | . | . | TRBV19 | CASSVDRGQVDTF | TGTGCCAGTAGTGTTGACCGGGGCCAGGTCGACACCTTC
15 | TRBJ1-6 | . | TRBD1 | TRBV6-5 | CASRRDSRLNSPLHF | TGTGCCAGCAGACGGGACAGCCGTTTGAATTCACCCCTCCACTTT
9 | TRBJ1-2 | . | . | TRBV2 | CASEGGYTF | TGTGCCAGCGAGGGAGGCTACACCTTC
14 | TRBJ2-5 | . | . | TRBV9 | CASSVAGAQETQYF | TGTGCCAGCAGCGTAGCGGGGGCCCAAGAGACCCAGTACTTC
14 | TRBJ2-7 | . | . | TRBV5-1 | CASSLLGLGGEQYF | TGCGCCAGCAGCTTGTTAGGCCTGGGCGGTGAGCAGTACTTC
12 | TRBJ2-1 | . | TRBD1 | TRBV29-1 | CSVERGTGVRFF | TGCAGCGTTGAAAGGGGGACAGGGGTGAGGTTCTTC
15 | TRBJ1-3 | . | . | TRBV9 | CASSVGAEGGNTIYF | TGTGCCAGCAGCGTCGGGGCAGAAGGTGGAAACACCATATATTTT
10 | TRBJ1-4 | . | . | TRBV19 | CASRREKLFF | TGTGCCAGTAGAAGGGAAAAACTGTTTTTT
13 | TRBJ2-3 | once | TRBD1 | TRBV29-1 | CSAHRGHTDTQYF | TGCAGCGCTCACAGGGGCCACACAGATACGCAGTATTTT
13 | TRBJ2-7 | . | . | TRBV7-2 | CASSLNRDYEQYF | TGTGCCAGCAGCTTAAACAGGGACTACGAGCAGTACTTC
17 | TRBJ2-1 | . | TRBD2 | TRBV10-1 | CASSDRGGGPSYNEQFF | TGCGCCAGCAGTGATCGTGGCGGGGGGCCCTCCTACAATGAGCAGTTCTTC
12 | TRBJ2-5 | . | . | TRBV7-6 | CASSLGAETQYF | TGTGCCAGCAGCTTAGGGGCAGAGACCCAGTACTTC
17 | TRBJ1-6 | . | TRBD1 | TRBV5-1 | CARRGTAKAAHNSPLHF | TGCGCCAGAAGGGGGACAGCAAAAGCAGCCCATAATTCACCCCTCCACTTT
14 | TRBJ2-2 | . | . | TRBV9 | CASRGAGNTGELFF | TGTGCCAGCAGAGGGGCAGGGAACACCGGGGAGCTGTTTTTT
13 | TRBJ1-3 | . | . | TRBV15 | CATSRAWEATIYF | TGTGCCACCAGCAGAGCCTGGGAAGCGACCATATATTTT
13 | TRBJ1-1 | . | . | TRBV2 | CASSSGSGTEAFF | TGTGCCAGCAGTTCCGGGTCGGGCACTGAAGCTTTCTTT
13 | TRBJ1-5 | . | . | TRBV27 | CASRRGSNQPQHF | TGTGCCAGCAGAAGGGGTAGCAATCAGCCCCAGCATTTT
14 | TRBJ1-6 | once | . | TRBV30 | CAGGRSSYNSPLHF | TGTGCCGGTGGCAGGAGCTCCTATAATTCACCCCTCCACTTT
19 | TRBJ2-5 | . | TRBD2 | TRBV28 | CASSIRQRTSGGAGETQYF | TGTGCCAGCAGTATCCGACAAAGGACTAGCGGGGGGGCCGGAGAGACCCAGTACTTC
14 | TRBJ1-6 | . | . | TRBV2 | CASRAGQGNSPLHF | TGTGCCAGCAGGGCAGGACAAGGAAATTCACCCCTCCACTTT
15 | TRBJ2-2 | once | TRBD1 | TRBV16 | CASSQGDSNTGELFF | TGTGCCAGCAGCCAAGGGGACAGTAACACCGGGGAGCTGTTTTTT
16 | TRBJ2-7 | . | TRBD2 | TRBV7-9 | CASSPPPGLATYEQYF | TGTGCCAGCAGCCCCCCGCCGGGACTAGCGACCTACGAGCAGTACTTC
15 | TRBJ1-1 | . | TRBD1 | TRBV11-3 | CASSLSGQGNTEAFF | TGTGCCAGCAGCTTGAGCGGACAGGGGAACACTGAAGCTTTCTTT
14 | TRBJ2-5 | . | TRBD1 | TRBV7-9 | CASTVGTGGETQYF | TGTGCCAGCACCGTGGGGACAGGCGGGGAGACCCAGTACTTC
15 | TRBJ1-6 | . | . | TRBV6-1 | CASSETRSPNSPLHF | TGTGCCAGCAGTGAGACCCGATCTCCTAATTCACCCCTCCACTTT
15 | TRBJ2-1 | . | TRBD2 | TRBV6-4 | CASSNSTSGGVEQFF | TGTGCCAGCAGTAATTCCACTAGCGGGGGGGTAGAGCAGTTCTTC
15 | TRBJ1-3 | few | TRBD1 | TRBV19 | CASSIGTGYGNTIYF | TGTGCCAGTAGTATCGGGACAGGGTATGGAAACACCATATATTTT
19 | TRBJ2-3 | . | TRBD2 | TRBV6-4 | CASSELGIGLAGAAHTQYF | TGTGCCAGCAGTGAGCTAGGAATAGGACTAGCGGGGGCCGCCCATACGCAGTATTTT
12 | TRBJ2-1 | . | TRBD2 | TRBV2 | CASSSGEGEQFF | TGTGCCAGCAGTAGCGGGGAGGGTGAGCAGTTCTTC
15 | TRBJ2-7 | . | . | TRBV2 | CASSEGGGPLYEQYF | TGTGCCAGCAGTGAGGGAGGCGGACCTCTCTACGAGCAGTACTTC